Presented here are 23 T cell receptor beta chains from one specimen sequenced in a study of OX40 agonist ivuxolimab in advanced cancers. Using immunoSEQ multiplex PCR, the repertoire was profiled, and TCRdb retains in-frame clones only, with some absent. The sample lists fewer than 95,000 clones, 75% to 85% occurring once. The sample consisted of CD4+ or CD8+ T cells sorted from blood, taken in a trial of the OX40 agonist ivuxolimab. These receptors all come from an adult with an advanced solid tumor such as melanoma, head and neck, liver or kidney cancer.

This chain links TRBV14 with TRBJ2-7; D gene unclear. CDR3 length: 16 residues. V lost 0 bases, J lost 3 bases, and 15 bases lay in between. The V gene's germline CDR1 is SGHDN and CDR2 FVKESK. The CDR3 spells CASSQDGSESGYEQYF. The CDR3 DNA reads TGTGCCAGCAGCCAAGATGGGTCCGAGTCGGGCTACGAGCAGTACTTC.

The CDR3 sequence is CASSIETGLGSPLHF. Written as DNA, the CDR3 is TGTGCCAGTAGTATAGAGACAGGGCTTGGTTCACCCCTCCACTTT. The chain recombines TRBV19 with TRBJ1-6, with 7 bases that match TRBD1. The CDR3 runs 15 residues. CDR1 and CDR2 (germline): LNHDA, SQIVND (reference sequence). J lost 9 bases, V lost 0 bases, and 5 bases had no gene match.

The chain employs TRBV7-9 and TRBJ1-1; D is perhaps TRBD1 (6 bases). The CDR3 has 14 residues. Trimming shortened V by 2 bases and J by 0 bases, and 7 bases separated the two germline ends. Germline V gene sequence: CDR1 SEHNR, CDR2 FQNEAQ (reference sequence). Here the CDR3 reads CASSLTGMNTEAFF. DNA of the CDR3: TGTGCCAGCAGCTTAACAGGGATGAACACTGAAGCTTTCTTT.

The V call is TRBV21-1, the J call TRBJ1-2. TRBV21-1 is listed as a pseudogene. This CDR3 spans 16 amino acids. CDR3 nucleotide sequence: TGTGCCAGCAGTCCCGCGGTGAGGCCCATTAACTATGGCTACACCTTC. Residues: CASSPAVRPINYGYTF.

The rearrangement joins TRBV29-1 to TRBJ1-3; D remains ambiguous. The CDR3 loop spans 13 amino acids. V was shortened by 7 bases and J by 2 bases, with 12 bases between the two germline ends. Germline V gene data show CDR1 as SQVTM and CDR2 as ANQGSEA. CDR3 sequence: CSAGGLPGNTIYF. As DNA, the CDR3 is TGCAGCGCCGGAGGGCTGCCTGGAAACACCATATATTTT.

Only one count was recorded for this clone. The V call is TRBV5-1, the J call TRBJ2-2; TRBD1 agrees at 9 bases. J was trimmed by 6 bases and V by 4 bases; bases with no gene match: 7. The germline V gene has CDR1 SGHRS and CDR2 YFSETQ. The CDR3 length is 15 residues. This chain's CDR3 is CASSIGTGRAGELFF. The CDR3 region has the DNA TGCGCCAGCAGCATTGGGACAGGGAGGGCCGGGGAGCTGTTTTTT.

This clone is a singleton in its sample. The chain uses TRBV9 and TRBJ2-1; 8 nucleotides match TRBD2. Germline CDR1 and CDR2: SGDLS and YYNGEE. The CDR3 is 17 amino acids. V trimming: 0 bases; J trimming: 0 bases; junction bases outside the gene matches: 5. The CDR3 DNA reads as TGTGCCAGCAGCGTAGCGGGGGGGCCTAGCTCCTACAATGAGCAGTTCTTC. It encodes CASSVAGGPSSYNEQFF. Filled out from reference TRBV9 and TRBJ2-1, the complete variable domain reads DSGVTQTPKHLITATGQRVTLRCSPRSGDLSVYWYQQSLDQGLQFLIQYYNGEERAKGNILERFSAQQFPDLHSELNLSSLELGDSALYFCASSVAGGPSSYNEQFFGPGTRLTVL.

CDR3 amino acids: CASFNRESVGYTF. CDR3 bases: TGTGCCAGCTTTAACAGGGAGTCGGTTGGCTACACCTTC. The chain uses TRBV6-5 and TRBJ1-2; weak D call: TRBD1 (6 bases). Trimming cost V 8 bases and J 7 bases, with 17 bases left between them. This CDR3 has 13 residues. Germline CDR1 MNHEY, CDR2 SVGAGI.

This clone has just one count. The gene calls are TRBV19 and TRBJ2-5, with 9 bases fitting TRBD2. V trimming: 4 bases; J trimming: 2 bases; junction bases outside the gene matches: 11. This CDR3 is built from 17 residues. CDR1 LNHDA and CDR2 SQIVND come from the germline V gene (reference sequence). Here the CDR3 DNA reads TGTGCCAGTAGTACCCACCGAGGGGCGGGGGGGCAAGAGACCCAGTACTTC. Amino acids: CASSTHRGAGGQETQYF.

The chain employs TRBV7-6 and TRBJ1-1, with TRBD1 as a possible D gene (5 bases). This CDR3 is built from 15 residues. V dropped 2 bases and J dropped 4 bases, with 14 bases sitting between them. Germline values: CDR1 SGHVS, CDR2 FNYEAQ. The CDR3 DNA sequence: TGTGCCAGCAGCTTACAGGGCGTTGGGACCACTGAAGCTTTCTTT. Its protein is CASSLQGVGTTEAFF.

This clone was recorded only once. This sample also contains other DNA sequences that code for the same CDR3. The J gene is TRBJ2-7, the V gene TRBV5-4; D gene unclear. There are 11 residues in the CDR3. V lost 3 bases and J 1 base, leaving 2 bases between the germline ends. Germline V gives CDR1 SGHNT, CDR2 YYREEE (reference sequence). CDR3 nucleotides: TGTGCCAGCAGCTCTTCCTACGAGCAGTACTTC. It specifies CASSSSYEQYF.

The CDR3 loop is CASSIMGAASYEQYF. CDR3 sequence (DNA): TGTGCCAGCTCAATTATGGGGGCGGCGAGCTACGAGCAGTACTTC. The rearrangement uses TRBV2 and TRBJ2-7; weak D call: TRBD1 (6 bases). The CDR3 sequence is 15 residues long. From germline, CDR1 is SNHLY and CDR2 FYNNEI. Trimming took off 8 bases at V and 3 bases at J, with 20 bases between the two ends.

The chain links TRBV5-8 to TRBJ1-1; a weak D match, TRBD1 (5 bases). V shed 4 bases and J shed 6 bases, with 13 bases lying between them. Per germline, CDR1 SGHTS and CDR2 YDEGEE. The CDR3 has 13 amino acids. CDR3 protein: CASSRGTVAEAFF. The DNA of the CDR3 is TGTGCCAGCAGCAGGGGAACGGTAGCTGAAGCTTTCTTT.

The chain joins TRBV15 to TRBJ2-7; TRBD1 matches 7 bases. The CDR3 consists of 16 residues. The V segment lost 0 bases and the J segment 2 bases; nucleotides outside the gene matches: 7. In germline, CDR1 is LNHNV, CDR2 YYDKDF (reference sequence). This CDR3 is CATSREGRTGAYEQYF. The CDR3 DNA is TGTGCCACCAGCAGAGAAGGAAGGACAGGCGCCTACGAGCAGTACTTC.

V usage is TRBV25-1 and J usage is TRBJ1-4, with unresolved D. This CDR3 has 15 amino acids. CDR1 is MGHDK, CDR2 SYGVNS, per germline. Trimming left V 3 bases short and J 7 bases short, with 15 bases between. The CDR3 DNA reads as TGTGCCAGCAGTGATCGTGGAGGGTGGGGTGAAAAACTGTTTTTT. Amino acid sequence: CASSDRGGWGEKLFF.

The chain links TRBV12-5 to TRBJ1-1, with D tentatively TRBD1 (5 bases). The CDR3 totals 15 residues. V was pared by 1 base and J by 3 bases, with 12 bases between. The germline V gene has CDR1 LGHNT and CDR2 FRNRAP. CDR3 amino acids: CASGLGDPSDTEAFF. The CDR3 DNA follows: TGTGCTAGTGGTTTGGGGGACCCCTCGGACACTGAAGCTTTCTTT.

This clone occurred a few times. The chain uses TRBV18 and TRBJ1-5, with D possibly TRBD1 on 6 matching bases. Germline CDR1 reads KGHSH; CDR2 reads LQKENI. This CDR3 region has 14 residues. Trimming took off 5 bases at V and 3 bases at J, with 11 bases between the two ends. CDR3 sequence (DNA): TGTGCCAGCTCAACGCAGGGGATCAATCAGCCCCAGCATTTT. It yields the protein CASSTQGINQPQHF.

This chain joins TRBV14 and TRBJ2-3; D tentatively reads TRBD1 or TRBD2 (5 bases each). This CDR3 spans 14 amino acids. The V end was cut by 7 bases, the J end by 2 bases, with 13 bases between. Germline CDR1 SGHDN, CDR2 FVKESK. The DNA of the CDR3 is TGTGCCAGCACCGGGGCGAGGGACACAGATACGCAGTATTTT. Protein product: CASTGARDTDTQYF.

Only one count was recorded for this clone. This chain uses TRBV6-5 with TRBJ1-1, with D possibly being TRBD1 (5 bases). From germline, CDR1 is MNHEY and CDR2 SVGAGI. The germline V and J ends were trimmed by 6 bases and 0 bases, with 14 bases remaining between them. The CDR3 is 15 residues long. CDR3 DNA sequence: TGTGCCAGCAGATGGGGACGTAACATGAACACTGAAGCTTTCTTT. Translating gives CASRWGRNMNTEAFF.

The CDR3 spells CASSRLRDRYYEQYF. For the CDR3, the DNA is TGCGCCAGCAGCCGTCTCCGGGACAGATACTACGAGCAGTACTTC. This chain uses TRBV4-1 with TRBJ2-7; 7 bases align to TRBD1. V was clipped by 4 bases and J by 3 bases; unmatched bases: 9. This CDR3 spans 15 amino acids. CDR1 is MGHRA and CDR2 is YSYEKL in the germline V gene.

The chain couples TRBV10-3 to TRBJ2-3; 16 bases match TRBD2. J gave up 0 bases and V 6 bases, and 15 bases lay outside the gene matches. This CDR3 region has 21 residues. CDR1 ENHRY and CDR2 SYGVKD come from the germline V gene. The DNA of the CDR3 is TGTGCCATCAGGACCCCTTTGGGACTAGCGGGGGGGCCTCTGAGCACAGATACGCAGTATTTT. Its protein product is CAIRTPLGLAGGPLSTDTQYF.

V gene TRBV7-9 combines with J gene TRBJ2-1, with D perhaps matching TRBD2 (6 bases). The CDR3 has 15 amino acids. V gave up 10 bases and J gave up 0 bases, with 16 bases separating them. From germline, CDR1 is SEHNR and CDR2 FQNEAQ (reference sequence). The CDR3 loop reads CAISGGGTSYNEQFF. CDR3 nucleotides: TGTGCCATCTCGGGTGGGGGGACCTCCTACAATGAGCAGTTCTTC.

V usage is TRBV5-1 and J usage is TRBJ1-3; D may be TRBD1 (5 bases). CDR1 is SGHRS and CDR2 is YFSETQ in the germline V gene. V was shortened by 0 bases and J by 0 bases, with 7 bases between the two germline ends. This CDR3 is built from 15 residues. The CDR3 sequence: CASSLGTTSGNTIYF. The CDR3 DNA is TGCGCCAGCAGCTTGGGGACAACCTCTGGAAACACCATATATTTT.